These 17 T cell receptor beta chains came from one sample sequenced in a study of response to subunit inactivated influenza vaccine. MiXCR was run by TCRdb on the RT-PCR reads, yielding one entry per CDR3 protein. This repertoire shows hundreds of thousands of distinct CDR3 sequences, about 25% found once; its top ten account for less than 2.5%. The sequencing used CD4+ T cells sorted from PBMCs, collected 5 days after vaccination. These receptors came from a man aged 50-60 years who received an inactivated influenza vaccine.

The V gene is TRBV20-1, the J gene TRBJ2-5; tentative D call: TRBD2 (6 bases). The length of the CDR3 is 14 residues. V lost 7 bases to trimming and J lost 2 bases, with 17 bases between them. Looked up from germline, CDR1 is DFQATT and CDR2 is SNEGSKA (reference sequence). The CDR3 region is CSGGGTRYQETQYF. CDR3 in DNA: TGCAGTGGTGGGGGGACCAGATATCAAGAGACCCAGTACTTC.

This clonotype showed up just a few times. The rearrangement links TRBV5-1 to TRBJ2-6, with 7 bases aligning to TRBD1. The CDR3 sequence is 18 residues long. Germline V gene data show CDR1 as SGHRS and CDR2 as YFSETQ. The junction had 10 bases not matched to a gene; V was cut back by 4 bases and J by 0 bases. The CDR3 bases are TGCGCCAGCAGCGGGGGACAGTTACGCATCTCTGGGGCCAACGTCCTGACTTTC. Its translation: CASSGGQLRISGANVLTF.

The chain uses TRBV11-2 and TRBJ1-2; D gene uncertain. The CDR3 is 11 amino acids. With 5 bases removed from V and 7 bases from J, the gap between germline ends came to 8 bases. The germline CDR1 and CDR2 sequences are SGHAT and FQNNGV. This CDR3 reads CASSVYGGYTF. The CDR3 nucleotides read TGTGCCAGCAGCGTATACGGTGGCTACACCTTC.

This clonotype appeared a few times. V usage is TRBV3-1 and J usage is TRBJ2-2, with D uncertain. Trimming took off 0 bases at V and 5 bases at J, with 19 bases between the two ends. Germline values: CDR1 LGHDT, CDR2 YNNKEL (reference sequence). CDR3 length: 18 amino acids. CDR3 coding DNA: TGTGCCAGCAGCCAAGATGGTACTCATACAGCCCAGACCGGGGAGCTGTTTTTT. It is translated as CASSQDGTHTAQTGELFF.

There are a few counts of this clonotype. The rearrangement links TRBV6-2 or TRBV6-3 to TRBJ1-1, with 9 bases lining up with TRBD1. This CDR3 region has 15 residues. J was trimmed by 4 bases and V by 5 bases; bases with no gene match: 8. Germline CDR1 and CDR2: MNHEY and SVGEGT. Here the CDR3 reads CASSQTGGASTEAFF. CDR3 DNA: TGTGCCAGCAGTCAAACAGGGGGCGCGAGCACTGAAGCTTTCTTT.

The chain uses TRBV10-3 and TRBJ1-5; perhaps TRBD1 as D (5 bases). The V gene lost 4 bases and the J gene lost 2 bases, with 12 bases spanning the gap. CDR1 and CDR2 from the germline V gene are ENHRY and SYGVKD. CDR3 length: 15 amino acids. The CDR3 nucleotides read TGTGCCATCAGTGGAGCCAGGGCGGGCAATCAGCCCCAGCATTTT. It is translated as CAISGARAGNQPQHF.

This clonotype was seen a few times. The CDR3 loop is CASSKGGVNNSPLHF. The CDR3 bases are TGTGCCAGCAGCAAAGGGGGGGTTAATAATTCACCCCTCCACTTT. The chain is built from TRBV7-9 and TRBJ1-6, with D tentatively TRBD1 (6 bases). The CDR3 sequence is 15 residues long. The V and J ends lost 5 bases and 5 bases respectively, with 13 bases between them. The germline gives CDR1 SEHNR, CDR2 FQNEAQ (reference sequence).

This clonotype appeared a few times. J is TRBJ2-5 and V is TRBV29-1; possible D gene TRBD1, 6 bases. In germline, CDR1 is SQVTM, CDR2 ANQGSEA. The CDR3 covers 15 residues. The V end was cut by 0 bases, the J end by 5 bases, with 16 bases between. The CDR3, as DNA: TGCAGCGTTGAAGATCTTGACTCAAGGGGGGAGACCCAGTACTTC. Translating gives CSVEDLDSRGETQYF.

In its sample, this clonotype was seen a few times. The V call is TRBV4-1, the J call TRBJ2-7; 13 bases line up with TRBD2. The CDR3 totals 15 residues. Unmatched junction bases numbered 1, after V lost 3 bases and J lost 2 bases. The germline gives CDR1 MGHRA, CDR2 YSYEKL. The CDR3 DNA reads TGCGCCAGCAGCCACGGACTAGCGGGAGCCTACGAGCAGTACTTC. Its protein is CASSHGLAGAYEQYF.

The chain couples TRBV9 to TRBJ2-3, with D perhaps matching TRBD1 (6 bases). The length of the CDR3 is 15 residues. V was clipped by 3 bases and J by 2 bases, with 13 bases between them. The germline gives CDR1 SGDLS, CDR2 YYNGEE. This CDR3 is CASSGHRDNTDTQYF. The CDR3 DNA reads as TGTGCCAGCAGCGGACACAGGGACAACACAGATACGCAGTATTTT.

This clonotype was seen only a few times. V gene TRBV4-1 combines with J gene TRBJ1-4, with D tentatively TRBD1 (5 bases). Deletions cut 3 bases from V and 8 bases from J, with 16 bases between. The CDR3 is made up of 15 amino acids. Germline-derived CDR1 and CDR2 are MGHRA and YSYEKL. Here the CDR3 reads CASSQTTDTWEKLFF. As DNA, the CDR3 is TGCGCCAGCAGCCAGACGACAGACACGTGGGAAAAACTGTTTTTT.

The V and J genes are TRBV28 and TRBJ2-1; perhaps D is TRBD1 or TRBD2 (5 bases each). Deletions cut 5 bases from V and 5 bases from J, with 19 bases between. The germline V gene encodes CDR1 MDHEN and CDR2 SYDVKM. This CDR3 is 16 amino acids long. The CDR3 reads CASSPLGTTYNNEQFF. The CDR3, as DNA: TGTGCCAGCAGTCCCCTGGGGACCACTTATAACAATGAGCAGTTCTTC.

For the CDR3, the DNA is TGTGCCAGCAGGATATCAGGGACCGGGAGCAATGAGCAGTTCTTC. Translating it yields CASRISGTGSNEQFF. This chain uses TRBV5-5 with TRBJ2-1; D possibly corresponds to TRBD2 (6 bases). This CDR3 is 15 amino acids long. Trimming removed 5 bases at V and 6 bases at J, with 18 bases between. The germline gives CDR1 SGHKS, CDR2 YYEKEE (reference sequence).

V usage is TRBV10-3 and J usage is TRBJ2-5; the match to TRBD2 covers 9 bases. The germline CDR1 and CDR2 sequences are ENHRY and SYGVKD. The CDR3 is made up of 16 amino acids. J lost 5 bases, V lost 2 bases, and 9 bases had no gene match. CDR3 residues: CAISEEATSGWETQYF. In DNA, the CDR3 is TGTGCCATCAGTGAGGAGGCGACTAGCGGTTGGGAGACCCAGTACTTC.

This clonotype was seen a few times. This rearrangement joins TRBV6-1 to TRBJ2-1, with 12 nucleotides matching TRBD2. The CDR3 runs to 16 residues. The ends lost 7 bases at V and 5 bases at J; junction bases unmatched: 9. Germline V gene data show CDR1 as MNHNS and CDR2 as SASEGT. The CDR3, as DNA: TGTGCCAGCACCCAAGGTGGACTAGCGGGAAACAATGAGCAGTTCTTC. Its translation is CASTQGGLAGNNEQFF.

V is TRBV6-1 and J is TRBJ2-5; TRBD1 matches at 8 bases. Trimming removed 7 bases from V and 1 base from J; junction bases left unmatched: 8. CDR3 size: 15 residues. CDR1 and CDR2 (germline): MNHNS, SASEGT. DNA for the CDR3: TGTGCCAGCAAGCCCCTCGGGACAGGCCAAGAGACCCAGTACTTC. Its protein is CASKPLGTGQETQYF.

The chain is built from TRBV12-3 or TRBV12-4 and TRBJ2-3; 10 bases are a match to TRBD2. CDR3 length: 18 residues. The CDR3 coding sequence is TGTACCTGCAGTTCTCCCGGACTAGCGGAAAAATCCACAGATACGCAGTATTTT. Residues: CTCSSPGLAEKSTDTQYF.